These 11 T cell receptor beta chains were sequenced from one sample in a study of response to subunit inactivated influenza vaccine. TCRdb processed the RT-PCR reads anew with MiXCR; each CDR3 protein has one entry. The data show approximately 730,000 distinct CDR3 sequences, 11% to 15% seen once. Sequencing was performed on PBMCs from blood, taken approximately 15 days before vaccination. The source of these receptors is a man in his fifties or sixties who received an inactivated influenza vaccine.

V gene TRBV7-2 combines with J gene TRBJ2-7; 11 bases agree with TRBD2. V shed 5 bases and J 4 bases; nucleotides not matched to a gene: 4. The CDR3 has 14 amino acids. Germline CDR1 is SGHTA and CDR2 is FQGNSA. The CDR3 sequence is CASSPGLADYEQYF. CDR3 DNA: TGTGCCAGCAGCCCGGGACTAGCGGATTACGAGCAGTACTTC.

This clonotype was recorded a few times. This chain connects TRBV6-1 to TRBJ1-2, with D possibly TRBD1 on 6 matching bases. CDR3 size: 15 residues. Trimming pared 6 bases from V and 5 bases from J, leaving 19 bases between. CDR1 is MNHNS, CDR2 SASEGT, per germline. The CDR3 sequence: CASSTPRGTRYGYTF. The CDR3, as DNA: TGTGCCAGCAGCACCCCACGTGGGACAAGATATGGCTACACCTTC.

The rearrangement links TRBV5-1 to TRBJ2-1; TRBD2 matches at 14 bases. Trimming took 4 bases from V and 8 from J; bases not matched to a gene: 8. CDR1 SGHRS and CDR2 YFSETQ come from the germline V gene. The CDR3 has 16 amino acids. The CDR3 here is CASSTGTSGSFYEQFF. CDR3 in DNA: TGCGCCAGCAGCACCGGGACTAGCGGGAGCTTCTATGAGCAGTTCTTC.

V and J are TRBV28 and TRBJ1-3, with D hard to call. Germline CDR1 MDHEN, CDR2 SYDVKM. CDR3 length: 13 amino acids. Between the trimmed V and J ends, which lost 11 bases and 4 bases, there was a span of 15 bases. The CDR3 DNA is TGTGCCGCATTGGGCACGGGGGGAAACACCATATATTTT. Amino acid sequence: CAALGTGGNTIYF.

This clonotype was counted a few times. This chain uses TRBV11-2 with TRBJ2-3; D is undetermined. The germline gives CDR1 SGHAT, CDR2 FQNNGV. Deletions cut 3 bases from V and 2 bases from J, with 6 bases between. The CDR3 has 13 residues. Here the CDR3 DNA reads TGTGCCAGCAGCTTTAACCCCACAGATACGCAGTATTTT. This gives the protein CASSFNPTDTQYF.

This clonotype turned up a few times. The rearrangement links TRBV6-2 or TRBV6-3 to TRBJ2-7, with a weak D call TRBD2 (6 bases). The CDR3 is 16 amino acids. Trimming cost V 2 bases and J 0 bases, with 14 bases left between them. Germline lookup yields CDR1 MNHEY and CDR2 SVGEGT. CDR3 amino acids: CASSYPWDGSSYEQYF. In DNA form, the CDR3 reads TGTGCCAGCAGTTACCCGTGGGACGGGAGCTCCTACGAGCAGTACTTC.

This clonotype was detected only a few times. The gene calls are TRBV20-1 and TRBJ2-6, with D perhaps matching TRBD1 or TRBD2 (5 bases each). The germline V gene encodes CDR1 DFQATT and CDR2 SNEGSKA (reference sequence). The CDR3 totals 17 residues. The CDR3 protein is CSVGLGTAFSGANVLTF. CDR3 coding DNA: TGCAGCGTCGGTCTCGGGACGGCATTCTCTGGGGCCAACGTCCTGACTTTC.

This clonotype was counted between two and nine times. The chain employs TRBV7-9 and TRBJ2-3; tentative D call: TRBD2 (5 bases). Germline assignment: CDR1 SEHNR and CDR2 FQNEAQ (reference sequence). Deletions cut 5 bases from V and 3 bases from J, with 9 bases between. CDR3 size: 13 residues. The CDR3 spells CASSASGTDTQYF. As DNA, the CDR3 is TGTGCCAGCAGCGCCTCGGGGACAGATACGCAGTATTTT. The full variable domain, rest sourced from reference TRBV7-9 and TRBJ2-3, is DTGVSQNPRHKITKRGQNVTFRCDPISEHNRLYWYRQTLGQGPEFLTYFQNEAQLEKSRLLSDRFSAERPKGSFSTLEIQRTEQGDSAMYLCASSASGTDTQYFGPGTRLTVL.

The chain's CDR3 is CASSPQGSLSYNEQFF. CDR3 nucleotide sequence: TGCGCCAGCAGTCCACAGGGGTCCCTCTCCTACAATGAGCAGTTCTTC. The chain recombines TRBV5-1 with TRBJ2-1; 7 nucleotides line up with TRBD1. Per the germline V gene, CDR1 is SGHRS and CDR2 is YFSETQ. Germline trimming cut 5 bases from V and 0 bases from J; bases unmatched to any gene: 8. This CDR3 has 16 amino acids. The full variable domain, rest sourced from reference TRBV5-1 and TRBJ2-1, is KAGVTQTPRYLIKTRGQQVTLSCSPISGHRSVSWYQQTPGQGLQFLFEYFSETQRNKGNFPGRFSGRQFSNSRSEMNVSTLELGDSALYLCASSPQGSLSYNEQFFGPGTRLTVL.

This clonotype has a handful of counts. The CDR3 region has the DNA TGCAGTGTGGAAAGGAACACCGGGGAGCTGTTTTTT. Translation: CSVERNTGELFF. This chain links TRBV20-1 with TRBJ2-2; D is unclear. Trimming stripped 7 bases from V and 1 base from J, with 7 bases between. Germline V CDR1 and CDR2: DFQATT, SNEGSKA (reference sequence). The CDR3 runs 12 residues.

In this sample, this clonotype turned up a few times. V is TRBV6-1 and J is TRBJ1-5; TRBD1 aligns across 10 bases. Per germline, CDR1 MNHNS and CDR2 SASEGT. The CDR3 loop spans 14 amino acids. Trimming cost V 5 bases and J 5 bases; bases outside gene matches: 3. The CDR3 here is CASSTGQGDQPQHF. The CDR3 nucleotides read TGTGCCAGCAGTACAGGACAGGGGGATCAGCCCCAGCATTTT.